This record looks at one TCR beta chain sequence and its context. TCRdb keeps only in-frame clones here, not all; method: immunoSEQ multiplex PCR. This sample has about 34,000 clones, with 91% found just once. The CDR3 is 17 residues long. V was pared by 3 bases and J by 0 bases, with 11 bases of the junction left unmatched. The germline gives CDR1 SGHDT, CDR2 YYEEEE. This specimen comes from a study of T cells in tuberculosis. Study details: IGRA-negative adolescents, IGRA-positive adolescents with latent tuberculosis and adults with active tuberculosis formed this South African cohort.

Time point noted: new active TB diagnosis, blood taken before or within 7 days of starting treatment. The clonotype was recovered from an adult with tuberculosis. The V call is TRBV5-6, the J call TRBJ2-5; 7 positions agree with TRBD2. Sequenced here: PBMCs, sampled at tuberculosis diagnosis. CDR3 residues: CASSWTGTTMYQETQYF. The CDR3 DNA follows: TGTGCCAGCAGCTGGACCGGGACTACCATGTACCAAGAGACCCAGTACTTC.